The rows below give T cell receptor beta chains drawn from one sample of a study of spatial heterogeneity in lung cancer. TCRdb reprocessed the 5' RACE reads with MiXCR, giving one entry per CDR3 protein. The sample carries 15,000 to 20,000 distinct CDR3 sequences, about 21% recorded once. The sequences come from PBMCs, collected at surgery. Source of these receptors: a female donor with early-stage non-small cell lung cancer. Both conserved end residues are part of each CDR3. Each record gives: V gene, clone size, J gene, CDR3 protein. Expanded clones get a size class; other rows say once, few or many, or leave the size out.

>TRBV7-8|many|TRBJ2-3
CASSLLEKATDTQYF
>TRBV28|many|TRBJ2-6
CASSGPGANVLTF
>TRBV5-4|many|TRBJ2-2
CASSLDPGLRGLFF
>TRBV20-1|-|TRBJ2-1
CSARDDGTGSGYEQFF
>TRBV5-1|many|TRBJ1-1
CASSLRTVNTEAFF
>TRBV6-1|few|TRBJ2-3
CASRESGASTDTQYF
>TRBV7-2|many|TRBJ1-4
CASSLVRGNNEKLFF
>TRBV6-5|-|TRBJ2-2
CASSYGTSNTGELFF
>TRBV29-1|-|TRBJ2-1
CSVMTGQKQFF
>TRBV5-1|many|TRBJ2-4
CASSADRLGLKNIQYF
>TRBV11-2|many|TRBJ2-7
CASHTGGTGTYEQYF
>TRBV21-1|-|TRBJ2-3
CASSKPRGQGQYF
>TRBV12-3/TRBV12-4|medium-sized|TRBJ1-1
CASSPPRANTEAFF
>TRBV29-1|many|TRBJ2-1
CSVGGSAERTEQFF
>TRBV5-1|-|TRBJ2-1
CASRVGLAGNEQFF
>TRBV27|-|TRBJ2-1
CASRGGLDNEQFF
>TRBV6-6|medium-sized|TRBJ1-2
CASSYAWDYGYTF
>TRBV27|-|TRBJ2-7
CASSSGASYYEQYF
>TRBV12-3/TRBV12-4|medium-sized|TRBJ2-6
CASSPTSGANVLTF
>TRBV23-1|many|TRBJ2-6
CASSQSTEFTGANVLTF
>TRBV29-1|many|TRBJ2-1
CSSVAGNNEQFF
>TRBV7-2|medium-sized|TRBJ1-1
CASSLMGQLNTEAFF
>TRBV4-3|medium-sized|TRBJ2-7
CASSPETSGSYEQYF
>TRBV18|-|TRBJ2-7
CASSPPGKNYEQYF
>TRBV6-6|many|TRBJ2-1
CASRPDWGQGPNEQFF
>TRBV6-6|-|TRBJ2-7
CASSYSTPTSTYEQYF
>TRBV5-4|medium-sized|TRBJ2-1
CASSPYGLSSYNEQFF
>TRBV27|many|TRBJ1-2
CASSPGQGVGYTF
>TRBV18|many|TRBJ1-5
CASSPPGEAQHF
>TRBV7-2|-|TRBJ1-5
CASSTSTGITNQPQHF
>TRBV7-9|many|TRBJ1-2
CASRSQGLAVRGYTF
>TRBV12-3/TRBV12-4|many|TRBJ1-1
CASTKGQNMNTEAFF
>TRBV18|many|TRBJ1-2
CASSQGRNYGYTF
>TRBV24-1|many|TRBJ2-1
CATSDGSRTGKNEQFF
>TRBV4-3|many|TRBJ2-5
CASSPDRTRGETQYF
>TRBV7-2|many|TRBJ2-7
CASSSGLAGGNEQYF
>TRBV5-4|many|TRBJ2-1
CASSGLAGGRNEQFF
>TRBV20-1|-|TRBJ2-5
CRDRGTQYF
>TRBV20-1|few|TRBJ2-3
CSAGAGADTDTQYF
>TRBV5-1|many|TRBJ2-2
CASSLAPGTAGTGELFF
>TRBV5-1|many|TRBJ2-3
CASSVDSSSTDTQYF
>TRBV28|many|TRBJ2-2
CATQPRGRGTGELFF
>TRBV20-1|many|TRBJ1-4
CSATGTGLSNEKLFF
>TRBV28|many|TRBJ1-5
CASTTTGISNQPQHF
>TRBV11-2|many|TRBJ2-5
CASSFFRGGGTQYF
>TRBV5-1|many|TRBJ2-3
CASSLRPSTDTQYF